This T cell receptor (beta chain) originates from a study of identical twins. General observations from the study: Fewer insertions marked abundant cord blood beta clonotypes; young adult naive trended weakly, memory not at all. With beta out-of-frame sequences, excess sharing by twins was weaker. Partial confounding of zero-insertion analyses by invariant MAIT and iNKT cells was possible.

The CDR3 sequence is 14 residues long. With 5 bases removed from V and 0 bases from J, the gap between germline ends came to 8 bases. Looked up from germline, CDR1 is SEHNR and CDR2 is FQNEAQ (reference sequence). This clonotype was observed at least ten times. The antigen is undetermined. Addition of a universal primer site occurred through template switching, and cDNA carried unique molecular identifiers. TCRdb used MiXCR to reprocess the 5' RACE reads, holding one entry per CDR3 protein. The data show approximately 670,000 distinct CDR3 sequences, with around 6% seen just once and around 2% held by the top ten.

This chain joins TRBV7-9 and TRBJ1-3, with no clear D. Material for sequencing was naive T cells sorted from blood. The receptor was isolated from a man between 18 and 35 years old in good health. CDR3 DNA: TGTGCCAGCAGCACCCAGAGCTCTGGAAACACCATATATTTT. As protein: CASSTQSSGNTIYF.